The 8 T cell receptor beta chains in this list originate from one sample, sequenced in a study of read filtering for tumor transcriptome and immune sequencing. Molecular barcoded adaptors covering alpha/delta and beta/gamma chains were used on about 390 ng RNA. TCRdb reprocessed the reads with MiXCR, giving one entry per CDR3 protein. The data contain approximately 57,000 distinct CDR3 sequences, 12% of them singletons. The material sequenced was a population of CD138-negative cells sorted from bone marrow. The receptors here all came from a donor at least 40 years old with multiple myeloma.

In its sample, this clonotype was seen many times. This chain connects TRBV6-5 to TRBJ1-6, with D unresolved. The V end lost 0 bases, the J end lost 9 bases, and 9 bases lay between the germline ends. This CDR3 has 14 residues. CDR1 and CDR2 from the germline V gene are MNHEY and SVGAGI. The CDR3 DNA is TGTGCCAGCAGTTACTCTTTATTGTCTTCACCCCTCCACTTT. Its translation: CASSYSLLSSPLHF.

This clonotype was seen many times. The genes are TRBV7-2 and TRBJ1-5, with D maybe TRBD1 (5 bases). V shed 3 bases and J shed 9 bases, with 12 bases lying between them. This CDR3 is built from 13 residues. Germline V gene data show CDR1 as SGHTA and CDR2 as FQGNSA. The CDR3 DNA sequence: TGTGCCAGCAGCTTTGGACATCCGGGGCCCCAGCATTTT. The encoded protein is CASSFGHPGPQHF.

This clonotype was counted ten times or more. The chain has TRBV3-1 and TRBJ2-5; unclear D gene. The V end lost 1 base, the J end lost 1 base, and 10 bases lay between the germline ends. The germline V gene has CDR1 LGHDT and CDR2 YNNKEL (reference sequence). The CDR3 covers 15 residues. This CDR3 reads CASSQVMLTQETQYF. As DNA, the CDR3 is TGTGCCAGCAGCCAAGTGATGCTCACCCAAGAGACCCAGTACTTC.

This clonotype was seen repeatedly, ten times or more. The chain combines TRBV5-1 with TRBJ2-3; D may correspond to TRBD1 or TRBD2 (6 bases each). Deletions cut 0 bases from V and 5 bases from J, with 13 bases between. The CDR3 runs 15 residues. Germline lookup yields CDR1 SGHRS and CDR2 YFSETQ. For the CDR3, the DNA is TGCGCCAGCAGCTTGGCCGTGAAGGGGGGAGATACGCAGTATTTT. This translates into CASSLAVKGGDTQYF.

This clonotype has ten or more counts. The chain uses TRBV12-3 or TRBV12-4 and TRBJ2-2; a weak D match, TRBD2 (6 bases). The V and J ends lost 6 bases and 1 base respectively, with 15 bases between them. CDR3 length: 16 amino acids. The CDR3 nucleotides read TGTGCCAGCAGCCCGACTAGTTCGTGGAACACCGGGGAGCTGTTTTTT. Residues: CASSPTSSWNTGELFF.

The V and J genes are TRBV18 and TRBJ2-2; maybe TRBD1 (5 bases). V lost 2 bases and J lost 7, with 8 bases in between. Germline values: CDR1 KGHSH, CDR2 LQKENI. The CDR3 is 13 amino acids. In DNA form, the CDR3 reads TGTGCCAGCTCACCAATGGGGCTCGGGGAGCTGTTTTTT. Amino acid sequence: CASSPMGLGELFF. The complete variable domain, with remaining parts taken from reference TRBV18 and TRBJ2-2, reads NAGVMQNPRHLVRRRGQEARLRCSPMKGHSHVYWYRQLPEEGLKFMVYLQKENIIDESGMPKERFSAEFPKEGPSILRIQQVVRGDSAAYFCASSPMGLGELFFGEGSRLTVL.

The chain links TRBV6-4 to TRBJ1-2, with 7 bases that match TRBD1. The ends lost 5 bases at V and 8 bases at J; junction bases unmatched: 8. Germline V gene sequence: CDR1 MRHNA, CDR2 SNTAGT. This CDR3 region has 13 residues. Here the CDR3 reads CASSITGTAGYTF. Here the CDR3 DNA reads TGTGCCAGCAGTATCACGGGGACAGCAGGCTACACCTTC.

In this sample, this clonotype turned up many times. The chain combines TRBV2 with TRBJ2-5, with D possibly being TRBD1 or TRBD2 (6 bases each). The ends were cut back, 6 bases at V and 2 bases at J, with 19 bases in the middle. The germline V gene encodes CDR1 SNHLY and CDR2 FYNNEI. CDR3 length equals 16 residues. The CDR3 coding sequence is TGTGCCAGCAGCGGGGGCGGCGGTGTTGGACAAGAGACCCAGTACTTC. It specifies CASSGGGGVGQETQYF.